Shown below are 31 T cell receptor beta chains from a single sample sequenced in a study of CD8+ T cells in alopecia areata. As the sequencing template, cDNA was produced by extracting RNA and reverse transcribing it. TCRdb's table, derived via immunoSEQ multiplex PCR, lists solely in-frame clones and lacks some. The table lists 90,000 to 100,000 clones, around two fifths of them singletons. Material for sequencing was CD4+ T cells sorted from blood. The receptors shown here come from a human donor with alopecia areata.

V usage is TRBV7-6 and J usage is TRBJ2-3; TRBD2 aligns across 11 bases. The germline CDR1 and CDR2 sequences are SGHVS and FNYEAQ. Trimming took 0 bases from V and 2 from J; bases not matched to a gene: 1. The CDR3 runs to 16 residues. CDR3 loop: CASSLASGGDTDTQYF. The CDR3, as DNA: TGTGCCAGCAGCTTAGCTAGCGGGGGGGACACAGATACGCAGTATTTT.

J is TRBJ1-5 and V is TRBV29-1; D not resolved. The CDR3 is 13 amino acids. Germline lookup yields CDR1 SQVTM and CDR2 ANQGSEA. V gave up 2 bases and J gave up 5 bases, with 10 bases separating them. CDR3 nucleotide sequence: TGCAGCGTTGAATTGGCCCCAGATCAGCCCCAGCATTTT. As protein: CSVELAPDQPQHF.

This chain connects TRBV5-1 to TRBJ2-6; D is perhaps TRBD1 (5 bases). Germline CDR1 is SGHRS and CDR2 is YFSETQ. V lost 1 base to trimming and J lost 0 bases, with 11 bases between them. This CDR3 contains 17 residues. The CDR3 DNA sequence: TGCGCCAGCAGCTTGTCGCAGGGTCGCTCTGGGGCCAACGTCCTGACTTTC. Its protein product is CASSLSQGRSGANVLTF.

This chain connects TRBV29-1 to TRBJ2-3, with 7 bases that match TRBD1. The CDR3 has 13 amino acids. Per germline, CDR1 SQVTM and CDR2 ANQGSEA. Losses at the gene ends were 2 bases for V and 4 bases for J; bases not matched to a gene: 3. The CDR3 sequence is CSVERQGADTQYF. The CDR3 coding sequence is TGCAGCGTTGAACGGCAGGGGGCAGATACGCAGTATTTT.

Only a few counts were recorded for this clone. This chain links TRBV11-2 with TRBJ2-7; 7 nucleotides match TRBD1. The germline CDR1 and CDR2 sequences are SGHAT and FQNNGV. V trimming: 7 bases; J trimming: 3 bases; junction bases outside the gene matches: 9. This CDR3 is 14 amino acids long. This CDR3 reads CASKLTGSHYEQYF. CDR3 bases: TGTGCCAGCAAACTGACAGGGAGTCACTACGAGCAGTACTTC.

This sequence joins TRBV5-4 and TRBJ2-5, with D perhaps being TRBD1 or TRBD2 (5 bases each). CDR1 SGHNT and CDR2 YYREEE come from the germline V gene (reference sequence). This CDR3 comprises 15 residues. V was cut by 2 bases and J by 3 bases, with 14 bases left in between. CDR3: CASSFHSGAKETQYF. The CDR3 region has the DNA TGTGCCAGCAGCTTCCATTCCGGGGCCAAAGAGACCCAGTACTTC.

This clone was counted only a few times. The genes are TRBV29-1 and TRBJ2-1; either TRBD1 or TRBD2 may supply D (6 bases each). Trimming cost V 3 bases and J 5 bases, with 14 bases left between them. CDR3 length equals 14 residues. Germline assignment: CDR1 SQVTM and CDR2 ANQGSEA. The CDR3 sequence is CSVEVQGRNNEQFF. CDR3 coding DNA: TGCAGCGTTGAGGTCCAGGGGAGGAACAATGAGCAGTTCTTC.

The chain is built from TRBV5-1 and TRBJ2-7; possible D gene TRBD1, 5 bases. This CDR3 spans 14 amino acids. Germline CDR1 and CDR2: SGHRS and YFSETQ. V lost 3 bases, J lost 4 bases, and 14 bases lay in between. In DNA form, the CDR3 reads TGCGCCAGCAGCTCCACGGACACCCTTTACGAGCAGTACTTC. Translated: CASSSTDTLYEQYF.

CDR3: CASRRSGELFF. CDR3 DNA sequence: TGTGCCAGTAGGAGGAGCGGGGAGCTGTTTTTT. This chain links TRBV19 with TRBJ2-2; D not certain. Per the germline V gene, CDR1 is LNHDA and CDR2 is SQIVND (reference sequence). V was clipped by 6 bases and J by 7 bases, with 6 bases between them. This CDR3 has 11 amino acids.

The genes are TRBV30 and TRBJ1-2; 7 positions agree with TRBD1. The CDR3 length is 12 residues. Looked up from germline, CDR1 is GTSNPN and CDR2 is SVGIG (reference sequence). V dropped 4 bases and J dropped 4; count of bases not matched to a gene: 3. CDR3 protein: CAWTGGPYGYTF. The DNA for the CDR3 is TGTGCCTGGACAGGGGGACCCTATGGCTACACCTTC.

The V gene is TRBV5-1, the J gene TRBJ1-1; D is perhaps TRBD1 (5 bases). Germline V gene lookup returns CDR1 SGHRS and CDR2 YFSETQ. The CDR3 has 12 residues. The V gene lost 0 bases and the J gene lost 5 bases, with 5 bases spanning the gap. As DNA, the CDR3 is TGCGCCAGCAGCTTGGGACAGACTGAAGCTTTCTTT. Protein product: CASSLGQTEAFF.

The chain links TRBV7-8 to TRBJ2-7; 7 bases agree with TRBD2. Trimming cost V 1 base and J 6 bases; bases outside gene matches: 3. The germline gives CDR1 SGHVS, CDR2 FQNEAQ. The CDR3 runs to 13 residues. CDR3 in amino acids: CASSLGGSAEQYF. As DNA, the CDR3 is TGTGCCAGCAGCTTAGGCGGGAGCGCCGAGCAGTACTTC.

The V and J genes are TRBV29-1 and TRBJ1-5, with D perhaps matching TRBD1 (6 bases). The CDR3 extends over 14 amino acids. CDR1 and CDR2 (germline): SQVTM, ANQGSEA. The V gene lost 4 bases and the J gene lost 6 bases, with 16 bases spanning the gap. CDR3 protein: CSVVAGATGQPQHF. CDR3 in DNA: TGCAGCGTTGTTGCAGGGGCCACGGGTCAGCCCCAGCATTTT.

This clone was counted only a few times. This chain links TRBV29-1 with TRBJ2-1; maybe TRBD2 (7 bases). The CDR3 runs to 10 residues. Germline V gene lookup returns CDR1 SQVTM and CDR2 ANQGSEA. The V end was cut by 7 bases, the J end by 9 bases, with 10 bases between. The DNA of the CDR3 is TGCAGCGGGGGGGGGCTTGAGCAGTTCTTC. Translation: CSGGGLEQFF.

There are a few counts of this clone. This chain connects TRBV7-2 to TRBJ1-2; D gene ambiguous. V was pared by 1 base and J by 5 bases, with 5 bases between. The CDR3 extends over 12 amino acids. Per the germline V gene, CDR1 is SGHTA and CDR2 is FQGNSA. Here the CDR3 reads CASSLVGYGYTF. CDR3 nucleotide sequence: TGTGCCAGCAGCTTAGTTGGTTATGGCTACACCTTC.

The rearrangement uses TRBV9 and TRBJ2-4; maybe TRBD1 (6 bases). The ends were cut back, 4 bases at V and 11 bases at J, with 13 bases in the middle. The CDR3 is 12 residues long. The germline gives CDR1 SGDLS, CDR2 YYNGEE. The CDR3 protein is CASSSGTLFQYF. CDR3 bases: TGTGCCAGCAGCTCCGGGACACTGTTTCAGTACTTC.

The sample holds many counts of this clone. V gene TRBV28 combines with J gene TRBJ2-1; TRBD1 might be the D (6 bases). This CDR3 has 11 amino acids. V shed 4 bases and J shed 15 bases, with 13 bases lying between them. Germline V CDR1 and CDR2: MDHEN, SYDVKM. In nucleotides, the CDR3 is TGTGCCAGCAGTTCTAACAGGGCGTCGTTCTTC. Protein product: CASSSNRASFF.

This clone was found a few times. This chain uses TRBV2 with TRBJ2-3, with 10 nucleotides matching TRBD1. The CDR3 has 14 residues. Unmatched junction bases numbered 5, after V lost 6 bases and J lost 5 bases. Germline V lookup: CDR1 SNHLY, CDR2 FYNNEI. DNA of the CDR3: TGTGCCAGCAGCGACAGGGGGCAAGAAGATACGCAGTATTTT. Translated, it gives CASSDRGQEDTQYF. Supplemented by reference TRBV2 and TRBJ2-3, the full variable domain reads EPEVTQTPSHQVTQMGQEVILRCVPISNHLYFYWYRQILGQKVEFLVSFYNNEISEKSEIFDDQFSVERPDGSNFTLKIRSTKLEDSAMYFCASSDRGQEDTQYFGPGTRLTVL.

Details on this clone: A junction boundary mismatches the germline segment, possibly from a read error. The chain combines TRBV6-5 with TRBJ2-5; maybe TRBD1 (6 bases). Germline CDR1 reads MNHEY; CDR2 reads SVGAGI. The CDR3 covers 13 residues. As DNA, the CDR3 is TGTGCCATCAGTGATCTGGGGGCAGAGACCCAGTACTTC. Protein: CAISDLGAETQYF.

This clone was counted only a few times. The CDR3 DNA follows: TGCAGCTCCGAACGCCGACTAGCCGAGGCGGGGCAGTTCTTC. This translates into CSSERRLAEAGQFF. The V call is TRBV29-1, the J call TRBJ2-1; 7 bases are shared with TRBD2. Germline lookup yields CDR1 SQVTM and CDR2 ANQGSEA. V lost 8 bases, J lost 12 bases, and 19 bases stayed unmatched. The CDR3 length is 14 residues.

Here the CDR3 reads CASSRGETQYF. The CDR3, as DNA: TGTGCCAGCAGTCGAGGGGAGACCCAGTACTTC. The gene calls are TRBV6-5 and TRBJ2-5, with a tentative D call TRBD2 (5 bases). In germline, CDR1 is MNHEY, CDR2 SVGAGI. Between the trimmed V and J ends, which lost 5 bases and 5 bases, there was a span of 6 bases. This CDR3 is built from 11 residues.

The chain joins TRBV30 to TRBJ2-1; tentatively, D is TRBD2 (6 bases). CDR1 and CDR2 from the germline V gene are GTSNPN and SVGIG (reference sequence). This CDR3 has 11 amino acids. V dropped 3 bases and J dropped 9 bases, with 9 bases sitting between them. The CDR3 bases are TGTGCCTGGAGAACGACTAGTGAGCAGTTCTTC. This sequence encodes CAWRTTSEQFF.

In its sample, this clone was seen once. The chain joins TRBV6-5 to TRBJ2-5, with 7 bases fitting TRBD1. The CDR3 covers 16 residues. J gave up 2 bases and V 4 bases, and 10 bases lay outside the gene matches. CDR1 and CDR2 (germline): MNHEY, SVGAGI. The CDR3: CASSFVQGTAQETQYF. The CDR3 region has the DNA TGTGCCAGCAGTTTCGTTCAGGGGACAGCTCAAGAGACCCAGTACTTC.

This clone appeared a few times. V is TRBV29-1 and J is TRBJ2-5, with TRBD2 identical over 7 bases. This CDR3 region has 14 residues. Germline lookup yields CDR1 SQVTM and CDR2 ANQGSEA. V gave up 6 bases and J gave up 5 bases; unmatched junction bases: 12. The CDR3: CSVEAGDLRETQYF. The CDR3 region has the DNA TGCAGCGTCGAGGCGGGGGACCTCCGGGAGACCCAGTACTTC.

This chain links TRBV29-1 with TRBJ2-7, with no clear D. Germline CDR1 and CDR2: SQVTM and ANQGSEA. Trimming cost V 5 bases and J 6 bases, with 14 bases left between them. This CDR3 region has 12 residues. The CDR3 protein is CSVRPGRSEQYF. The CDR3 nucleotides read TGCAGCGTTCGGCCCGGTCGTAGCGAGCAGTACTTC.

This rearrangement joins TRBV7-9 to TRBJ2-5; no definite D call. Trimming took 4 bases from V and 0 from J, leaving 0 bases between them. CDR3 length equals 11 residues. Germline V CDR1 and CDR2: SEHNR, FQNEAQ (reference sequence). CDR3 nucleotides: TGTGCCAGCAGCTACCAAGAGACCCAGTACTTC. This sequence encodes CASSYQETQYF.

V and J are TRBV2 and TRBJ2-5, with 7 bases fitting TRBD1. V gave up 6 bases and J gave up 7 bases; unmatched junction bases: 11. Germline CDR1 SNHLY, CDR2 FYNNEI. The CDR3 runs to 14 residues. The CDR3 DNA reads TGTGCCAGCAGGCGGACCGAAGGGGGCGGGACCCAGTACTTC. This codes for CASRRTEGGGTQYF.

The V and J genes are TRBV30 and TRBJ2-5; possible D gene TRBD2, 5 bases. CDR3 length equals 13 residues. Looked up from germline, CDR1 is GTSNPN and CDR2 is SVGIG (reference sequence). V was cut by 3 bases and J by 5 bases, with 13 bases left in between. CDR3 region: CAWRNSAFETQYF. The CDR3 DNA reads TGTGCCTGGAGAAATAGCGCCTTCGAGACCCAGTACTTC.

J is TRBJ1-4 and V is TRBV29-1; 7 bases are a match to TRBD1. CDR3 size: 13 residues. The germline V gene encodes CDR1 SQVTM and CDR2 ANQGSEA. CDR3: CSATNRGGEKLFF. Written as DNA, the CDR3 is TGCAGTGCAACCAACAGGGGTGGTGAAAAACTGTTTTTT.

V is TRBV30 and J is TRBJ2-1; 8 nucleotides align to TRBD2. The V and J ends lost 0 bases and 7 bases, in that order; junction bases with no gene match: 8. CDR1 GTSNPN and CDR2 SVGIG come from the germline V gene (reference sequence). The CDR3 has 15 residues. The CDR3 DNA is TGTGCCTGGAGTGTTGCAGCGGGAGTAATAAATGAGCAGTTCTTC. Protein: CAWSVAAGVINEQFF.

The gene calls are TRBV5-4 and TRBJ2-1; 7 nucleotides agree with TRBD2. CDR3 size: 16 residues. Trimming at V came to 3 bases and at J to 0 bases, leaving 6 bases not matched to a gene. Germline V gene data show CDR1 as SGHNT and CDR2 as YYREEE (reference sequence). The chain's CDR3 is CASSSSGGSSYNEQFF. In DNA form, the CDR3 reads TGTGCCAGCAGCTCGTCCGGGGGGAGCTCCTACAATGAGCAGTTCTTC.